A selection of T cell receptor beta chains follows, all from one sample in a study of blood T cells in healthy people across ages. Each CDR3 protein is one row after TCRdb ran MiXCR on the 5' RACE reads. The sample holds approximately 760,000 distinct CDR3 sequences, roughly 25% seen once. These sequences were also reported in another study, on T cells of mothers and their children.

Input material: blood. The receptors come from a boy younger than 18 in good health. CDR3s include the opening cysteine and the closing phenylalanine or tryptophan. Fields, in order: V gene, J gene, clone size, D gene, CDR3 DNA, CDR3 protein. D genes are given only for firm matches. Rows may omit the clone size; those that give it use once, few, many or a size class.

V: TRBV6-5; J: TRBJ2-7; size: few; D: TRBD1; DNA: TGTGCCAGCAGTCCTGAGGGACAGTACTACGAGCAGTACTTC; CDR3: CASSPEGQYYEQYF
V: TRBV3-1; J: TRBJ2-7; size: -; D: TRBD1; DNA: TGTGCCAGCAGCCAAGACAACCCGGCCCCGGACAGGGACTCCTACGAGCAGTACTTC; CDR3: CASSQDNPAPDRDSYEQYF
V: TRBV27; J: TRBJ1-1; size: few; D: -; DNA: TGTGCCAGCAGCAAGCAAGGAAAGAACACTGAAGCTTTCTTT; CDR3: CASSKQGKNTEAFF
V: TRBV28; J: TRBJ2-5; size: many; D: TRBD1; DNA: TGTGCCAGCAAACCGGGACAGGGGGGGGAGACCCAGTACTTC; CDR3: CASKPGQGGETQYF
V: TRBV2; J: TRBJ1-1; size: many; D: TRBD1; DNA: TGTGCCAGCAATGCCCTTTGGGGGACAGGAGCAGCAGCTTTCTTT; CDR3: CASNALWGTGAAAFF
V: TRBV5-1; J: TRBJ2-3; size: -; D: TRBD2; DNA: TGCGCCAGCAGCTTGGGGCCAGCGGGGAACACAGATACGCAGTATTTT; CDR3: CASSLGPAGNTDTQYF
V: TRBV7-3; J: TRBJ2-1; size: few; D: -; DNA: TGTGCCAGCAGCTTAACAGGTGAAGAGCAGTTCTTC; CDR3: CASSLTGEEQFF
V: TRBV7-2; J: TRBJ2-6; size: -; D: -; DNA: TGTGCCAGCGGCGGGAGAGGCAGGGGTCTTGGGGCCAACGTCCTGACTTTC; CDR3: CASGGRGRGLGANVLTF
V: TRBV6-1; J: TRBJ2-5; size: -; D: -; DNA: TGTGCCAGCAGTGAAGTGTGGTCCTCGAGGGAGCAGTACTTC; CDR3: CASSEVWSSREQYF
V: TRBV10-2; J: TRBJ1-2; size: -; D: -; DNA: TGCGCCAGCAGTGAGTTCGTCGCGGACAGCCCTCAGGGAGGCTACACCTTC; CDR3: CASSEFVADSPQGGYTF
V: TRBV10-3; J: TRBJ2-7; size: few; D: -; DNA: TGTGCCATCAGTGAAATATGGGACAACTACGAGCAGTACTTC; CDR3: CAISEIWDNYEQYF
V: TRBV28; J: TRBJ1-1; size: few; D: TRBD1; DNA: TGTGCCAGCAGTCCCTGGACAGGGGAGAACACTGAAGCTTTCTTT; CDR3: CASSPWTGENTEAFF
V: TRBV20-1; J: TRBJ2-5; size: few; D: -; DNA: TGCAGTGTCGCGACAGCAGAAGAGACCCAGTACTTC; CDR3: CSVATAEETQYF
V: TRBV10-3; J: TRBJ2-2; size: -; D: -; DNA: TGTGCCACCGGGGGACAGACGAACACCGGGGAGCTGTTTTTT; CDR3: CATGGQTNTGELFF
V: TRBV7-9; J: TRBJ2-2; size: -; D: -; DNA: TGTGCCAGCAGCTTTTGGGCAGAGAACACCGGGGAGCTGTTTTTT; CDR3: CASSFWAENTGELFF
V: TRBV7-9; J: TRBJ2-2; size: many; D: TRBD1; DNA: TGTGCCAGCAGGACCGGACAGGACACCGGGGAGCTGTTTTTT; CDR3: CASRTGQDTGELFF
V: TRBV5-1; J: TRBJ2-7; size: -; D: TRBD2; DNA: TGCGCCAGCAGCTTGGCCCCAGCGGGAGGTGGAGAGCAGTACTTC; CDR3: CASSLAPAGGGEQYF
V: TRBV24-1; J: TRBJ2-1; size: once; D: TRBD2; DNA: TGTGCCACCAGTGAGAGCGGGAGATATGGTGAGCAGTTCTTC; CDR3: CATSESGRYGEQFF
V: TRBV20-1; J: TRBJ2-1; size: -; D: TRBD2; DNA: TGCAGTGGTCGGGTGTTAGCGGGATTCGATGAGCAGTTCTTC; CDR3: CSGRVLAGFDEQFF
V: TRBV29-1; J: TRBJ2-1; size: -; D: TRBD2; DNA: TGCAGCGTTGTAAAGGGAGGGAATGAGCAGTTCTTC; CDR3: CSVVKGGNEQFF
V: TRBV5-1; J: TRBJ2-5; size: -; D: TRBD2; DNA: TGCGCCAGCAGGGCACTAGCGGGAGTGTTTGGAGAGACCCAGTACTTC; CDR3: CASRALAGVFGETQYF
V: TRBV29-1; J: TRBJ1-2; size: few; D: -; DNA: TGCAGCGTTGAGGGGCCGGTGGAGGGCTACACCTTC; CDR3: CSVEGPVEGYTF
V: TRBV11-2; J: TRBJ1-2; size: -; D: -; DNA: TGTGCCAGCAGCTTAGATTTGTCGGGCTACACCTTC; CDR3: CASSLDLSGYTF
V: TRBV6-2/TRBV6-3; J: TRBJ1-5; size: few; D: -; DNA: TGTGCCAGCGGATCTGGCAATCAGCCCCAGCATTTT; CDR3: CASGSGNQPQHF
V: TRBV7-2; J: TRBJ2-5; size: once; D: TRBD2; DNA: TGTGCCAGCAGCTTAGCCAGCGGGGGAGGTCCAGAGACCCAGTACTTC; CDR3: CASSLASGGGPETQYF